The clone carrying this TCR beta chain appeared a few times. Its antigen is still unknown. This entry comes from a study of radiotherapy plus CTLA-4 blockade in lung cancer. Study-level points and caveats: Researchers report tumor-derived TCR clones expanding in blood after radiotherapy plus ipilimumab. Reportedly, early blood T cell clone dynamics best predicted response, with interferon-beta.

The CDR3 contains 20 residues. CDR1 and CDR2 (germline): MNHEY, SMNVEV (reference sequence). Trimming at V came to 5 bases and at J to 0 bases, leaving 14 bases not matched to a gene. Chemo-refractory metastatic non-small-cell lung cancer patients underwent focal radiation alongside CTLA-4 blockade with ipilimumab. The protocol was immunoSEQ multiplex PCR, while the TCRdb copy is restricted to in-frame clones and leaves out a portion. The table has roughly 32,000 clones, roughly 70% seen once. Sequenced here: peripheral blood, sampled from a patient treated with radiotherapy plus ipilimumab. The chain combines TRBV27 with TRBJ2-6, with 9 nucleotides matching TRBD1. This TCR derives from a human donor with non-small cell lung cancer who had stable disease on radiotherapy plus ipilimumab. In DNA, the CDR3 is TGTGCCAGCAGTCGATCACAAGACAGGGGGAAAACCTCTGGGGCCAACGTCCTGACTTTC. Translated, it gives CASSRSQDRGKTSGANVLTF.